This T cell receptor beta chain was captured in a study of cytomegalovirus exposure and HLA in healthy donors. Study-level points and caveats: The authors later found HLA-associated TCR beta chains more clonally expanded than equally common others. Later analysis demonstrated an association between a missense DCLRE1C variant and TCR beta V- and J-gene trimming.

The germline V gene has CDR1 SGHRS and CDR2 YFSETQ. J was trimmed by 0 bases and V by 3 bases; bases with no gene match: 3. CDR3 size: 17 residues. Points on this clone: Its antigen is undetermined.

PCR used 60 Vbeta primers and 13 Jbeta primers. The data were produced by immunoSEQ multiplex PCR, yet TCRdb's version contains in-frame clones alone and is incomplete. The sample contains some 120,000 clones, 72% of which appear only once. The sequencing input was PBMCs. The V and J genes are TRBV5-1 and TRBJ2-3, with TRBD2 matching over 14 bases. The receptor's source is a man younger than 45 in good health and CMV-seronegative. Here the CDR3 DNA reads TGCGCCAGCAGCTGGACTAGCGGGGGGCGTAGCACAGATACGCAGTATTTT. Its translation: CASSWTSGGRSTDTQYF.